This T cell receptor (beta chain) is drawn from a study of regulatory T cells in long-lasting Graves disease. Building the TCR beta libraries relied on iRepertoire HTBI primers, and CDR3 regions underwent Arm-PCR. TCRdb re-called the multiplex PCR reads through MiXCR, storing one row per CDR3 protein. The sample has more than 400,000 distinct CDR3 sequences; 15% to 20% are singletons. Time point: newly diagnosed GD, antithyroid drugs for less than 3 months. Scientists built the TCR library using RNA that was extracted from PBMCs. Germline assignment: CDR1 SGDLS and CDR2 YYNGEE. V lost 4 bases to trimming and J lost 3 bases, with 16 bases between them. The CDR3 contains 15 residues. In this sample, this clonotype turned up a few times. The same specimen was also included in a second study, on T cells in Graves' hyperthyroidism and ophthalmopathy.

The chain links TRBV9 to TRBJ1-2, with D possibly matching TRBD1 (6 bases). The origin of this receptor is a woman in her 30s with Graves disease. Sequenced material: peripheral blood mononuclear cells (PBMCs), taken at new diagnosis, from a patient treated with antithyroid drugs. The CDR3 reads CASSTFWTDDYGYTF. The DNA of the CDR3 is TGTGCCAGCAGCACTTTCTGGACAGATGACTATGGCTACACCTTC.